These T cell receptor beta chains were read from a single sample in a study of shared clonotypes between healthy human individuals. The assay was immunoSEQ multiplex PCR, and TCRdb's table has in-frame clones only and misses some. Here the sample spans fewer than 700,000 clones, around 80% being singletons. The specimen was PBMCs. Every receptor here comes from a woman between 35 and 50 years old in good health. Some clones in this sample may be carry-over from other donors' samples. CDR3s include the opening cysteine and the closing phenylalanine or tryptophan. A D gene is named only where the DNA matches it firmly. Where a row states a size, it is once, few, many or the class of an expanded clone; other rows omit it.

j_call v_call clone_size d_call cdr3_aa cdr3_nt
TRBJ2-5 TRBV18 NA NA CASSPGVQETQDF TGTGCCAGCTCACCAGGAGTCCAAGAGACCCAGGACTTC
TRBJ2-1 TRBV4-1 NA NA CASSDSYYNEQFF TGCGCCAGCAGTGACAGCTACTACAATGAGCAGTTCTTC
TRBJ1-3 TRBV19 NA NA CASSRAMEAGNTIYF TGTGCCAGTAGTAGAGCAATGGAAGCTGGAAACACCATATATTTT
TRBJ2-1 TRBV7-3 NA NA CASSLTSTNEQFF TGTGCCAGCAGCTTGACAAGTACCAATGAGCAGTTCTTC
TRBJ1-3 TRBV30 NA NA CAWHRRGGVSGNTIYF TGTGCCTGGCACCGGAGGGGGGGCGTCTCTGGAAACACCATATATTTT
TRBJ1-2 TRBV2 once TRBD1 CASREQGADYGYTF TGTGCCAGCAGAGAACAGGGGGCTGACTATGGCTACACCTTC
TRBJ2-2 TRBV9 NA TRBD2 CASSGSPGTSGSRAGELFF TGTGCCAGCAGCGGCAGTCCCGGGACTAGCGGTTCCCGGGCCGGGGAGCTGTTTTTT
TRBJ2-1 TRBV19 NA NA CASSSRGTWNEQFF TGTGCCAGTAGTAGTCGCGGGACTTGGAATGAGCAGTTCTTC
TRBJ2-1 TRBV13 NA TRBD1 CASNNLRQGGINEQFF TGTGCCAGCAACAACTTAAGACAGGGGGGGATCAATGAGCAGTTCTTC
TRBJ2-1 TRBV20-1 NA NA CRAGIYNEQFF TGCAGGGCCGGAATATACAATGAGCAGTTCTTC
TRBJ2-3 TRBV21-1 NA NA CASSKALGQGGTDTQYF TGTGCCAGCAGCAAAGCGCTTGGACAAGGTGGCACAGATACGCAGTATTTT
TRBJ2-3 TRBV7-9 many NA CASSLQEVTQYF TGTGCCAGCAGCTTACAAGAGGTAACGCAGTATTTT
TRBJ2-3 TRBV2 NA NA CASSVIGRGTDTQYF TGTGCCAGCAGTGTGATCGGCAGGGGCACAGATACGCAGTATTTT
TRBJ2-7 TRBV7-9 NA TRBD2 CASSPRLAGINEQYF TGTGCCAGCAGCCCCCGACTAGCGGGTATCAACGAGCAGTACTTC
TRBJ2-2 TRBV5-4 NA NA CASSFGSNTGELFF TGTGCCAGCAGCTTCGGGTCGAACACCGGGGAGCTGTTTTTT
TRBJ1-1 TRBV10-3 few TRBD1 CAISDWGQRNTEAFF TGTGCCATCAGTGACTGGGGACAGAGGAACACTGAAGCTTTCTTT
TRBJ1-3 TRBV30 many NA CAWSRVGVSGNTIYF TGTGCCTGGAGTCGCGTGGGAGTCTCTGGAAACACCATATATTTT
TRBJ1-2 TRBV7-3 once NA CASSPQGNYGYTF TGTGCCAGCAGCCCGCAGGGGAACTATGGCTACACCTTC
TRBJ2-2 TRBV9 once NA CASSLRKGSTGELFF TGTGCCAGCAGTCTTCGGAAAGGGTCCACCGGGGAGCTGTTTTTT
TRBJ1-2 TRBV2 NA TRBD1 CASNGQGADGYTF TGTGCCAGCAACGGGCAGGGGGCGGATGGCTACACCTTC
TRBJ2-3 TRBV19 once NA CASNPPLPSTDTQYF TGTGCCAGTAACCCCCCCCTCCCCAGCACAGATACGCAGTATTTT
TRBJ2-2 TRBV10-2 NA NA CASIIGGLRATSGELFF TGCGCCAGCATTATTGGGGGGTTGAGGGCAACATCCGGGGAGCTGTTTTTT
TRBJ1-1 TRBV28 NA TRBD1 CASSSWDRATEAFF TGTGCCAGCAGTTCATGGGACAGGGCCACTGAAGCTTTCTTT
TRBJ2-1 TRBV7-6 NA TRBD2 CASRAGLAAYNEQFF TGTGCCAGCAGGGCGGGACTAGCGGCCTACAATGAGCAGTTCTTC
TRBJ1-4 TRBV7-2 NA TRBD1 CASSSTLDRVVEKLFF TGTGCCAGCAGCTCCACCCTCGACAGGGTTGTTGAAAAACTGTTTTTT
TRBJ1-3 TRBV25-1 NA TRBD1 CASSEIGGQGNTIYF TGTGCCAGCAGTGAAATAGGGGGACAGGGAAACACCATATATTTT
TRBJ2-3 TRBV2 NA NA CASSDGVGDTQYF TGTGCCAGCAGTGATGGGGTGGGAGATACGCAGTATTTT
TRBJ2-5 TRBV5-1 NA TRBD2 CASSPLASGTETQYF TGCGCCAGCAGCCCCCTAGCTAGCGGGACGGAGACCCAGTACTTC
TRBJ2-7 TRBV27 few TRBD1 CASSHQGGGQGTPTLQYF TGTGCCAGCAGCCACCAAGGGGGGGGACAGGGAACGCCTACGCTTCAGTACTTC
TRBJ2-7 TRBV18 few TRBD2 CASSPGGSTGGEQYF TGTGCCAGCTCACCCGGCGGGAGTACCGGAGGAGAGCAGTACTTC
TRBJ2-2 TRBV19 NA NA CASSIGQGFTGELFF TGTGCCAGTAGTATAGGTCAGGGGTTCACCGGGGAGCTGTTTTTT
TRBJ2-4 TRBV15 NA NA CATTPRDMGGSIQYF TGTGCCACCACCCCCCGGGACATGGGAGGGTCCATTCAGTACTTC
TRBJ1-4 TRBV28 NA NA CASSLNGLGTNEKLFF TGTGCCAGCAGTTTGAACGGGCTTGGAACTAATGAAAAACTGTTTTTT
TRBJ2-1 TRBV12-2 NA NA CASRLVPRGAGFPNEQFF TGTGCAAGTCGCTTAGTCCCTCGGGGAGCGGGATTCCCCAATGAGCAGTTCTTC
TRBJ2-7 TRBV7-9 few TRBD2 CASSLYRTSASSYEQYF TGTGCCAGCAGCTTATACCGAACTAGCGCCAGCTCCTACGAGCAGTACTTC
TRBJ2-7 TRBV30 once TRBD2 CACLRTSGTFSRDEQYF TGTGCCTGTCTGAGGACTAGCGGGACTTTCAGTCGTGACGAGCAGTACTTC
TRBJ1-2 TRBV6-5 NA NA CASSYSRGAVNYGYTF TGTGCCAGCAGTTACTCCCGGGGGGCAGTTAACTATGGCTACACCTTC
TRBJ1-5 TRBV5-5 few NA CASSLERGQPQHF TGTGCCAGCAGCTTGGAGCGGGGTCAGCCCCAGCATTTT
TRBJ2-7 TRBV5-4 NA NA CATGQRASYEQYF TGTGCTACCGGACAGAGAGCCTCCTACGAGCAGTACTTC
TRBJ2-4 TRBV7-2 NA NA CASSLGALGNIQYF TGTGCCAGCAGCTTAGGGGCCCTAGGAAACATTCAGTACTTC
TRBJ1-1 TRBV7-8 NA NA CASSFGLGQNTEAFF TGTGCCAGCAGCTTCGGGCTGGGTCAGAACACTGAAGCTTTCTTT
TRBJ2-3 TRBV10-2 few TRBD2 CASSESGLAGGTQYF TGCGCCAGCAGTGAGTCTGGGCTAGCGGGGGGTACGCAGTATTTT